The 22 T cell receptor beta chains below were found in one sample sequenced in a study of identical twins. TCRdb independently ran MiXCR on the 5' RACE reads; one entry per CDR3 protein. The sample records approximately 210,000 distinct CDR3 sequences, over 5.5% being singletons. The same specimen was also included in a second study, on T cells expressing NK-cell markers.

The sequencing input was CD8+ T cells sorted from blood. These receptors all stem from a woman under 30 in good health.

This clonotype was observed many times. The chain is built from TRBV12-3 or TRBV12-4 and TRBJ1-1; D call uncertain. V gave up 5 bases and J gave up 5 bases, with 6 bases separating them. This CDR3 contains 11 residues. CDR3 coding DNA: TGTGCCAGCAGTGCGGGGACTGAAGCTTTCTTT. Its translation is CASSAGTEAFF.

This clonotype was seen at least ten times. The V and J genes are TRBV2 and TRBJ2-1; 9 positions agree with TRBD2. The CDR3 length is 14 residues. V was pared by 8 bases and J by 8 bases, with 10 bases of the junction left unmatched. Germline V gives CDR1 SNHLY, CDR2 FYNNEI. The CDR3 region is CASQPGLAMDEQFF. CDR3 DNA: TGTGCCAGCCAGCCCGGACTAGCGATGGATGAGCAGTTCTTC.

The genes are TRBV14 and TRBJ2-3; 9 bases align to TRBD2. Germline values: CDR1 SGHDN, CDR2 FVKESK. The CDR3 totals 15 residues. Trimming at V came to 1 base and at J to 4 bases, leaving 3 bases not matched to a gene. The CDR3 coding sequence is TGTGCCAGCAGCCAAGTAGCGGGGGCAGCAGATACGCAGTATTTT. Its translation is CASSQVAGAADTQYF.

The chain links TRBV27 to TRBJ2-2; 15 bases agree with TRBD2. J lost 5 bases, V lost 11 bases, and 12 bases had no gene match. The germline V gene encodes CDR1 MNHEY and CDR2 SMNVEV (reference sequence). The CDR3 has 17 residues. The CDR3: CAGGRGLAGGLTGELFF. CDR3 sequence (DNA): TGTGCCGGAGGGCGAGGACTAGCGGGAGGGTTGACCGGGGAGCTGTTTTTT.

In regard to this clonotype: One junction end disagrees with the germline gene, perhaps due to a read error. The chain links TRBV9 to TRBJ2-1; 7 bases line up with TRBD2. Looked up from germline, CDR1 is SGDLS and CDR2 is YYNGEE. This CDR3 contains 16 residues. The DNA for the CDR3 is TGTGCCAGCAGCGGACTAGCAGCGAGCTCCTACAATGTGCAGTTCTTC. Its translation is CASSGLAASSYNVQFF.

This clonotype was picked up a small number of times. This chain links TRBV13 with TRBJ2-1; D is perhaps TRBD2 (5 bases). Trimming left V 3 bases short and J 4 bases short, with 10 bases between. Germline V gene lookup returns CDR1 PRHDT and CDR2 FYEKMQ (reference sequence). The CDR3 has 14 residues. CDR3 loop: CASSFGESYNEQFF. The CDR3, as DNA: TGTGCCAGCAGCTTTGGGGAGTCATACAATGAGCAGTTCTTC. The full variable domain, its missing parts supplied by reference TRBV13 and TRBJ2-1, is AAGVIQSPRHLIKEKRETATLKCYPIPRHDTVYWYQQGPGQDPQFLISFYEKMQSDKGSIPDRFSAQQFSDYHSELNMSSLELGDSALYFCASSFGESYNEQFFGPGTRLTVL.

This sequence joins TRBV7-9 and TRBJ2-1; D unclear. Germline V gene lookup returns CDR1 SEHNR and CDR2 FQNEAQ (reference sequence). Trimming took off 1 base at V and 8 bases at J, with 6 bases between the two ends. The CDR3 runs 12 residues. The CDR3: CASSLGRHEQFF. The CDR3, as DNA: TGTGCCAGCAGCTTAGGCAGGCATGAGCAGTTCTTC.

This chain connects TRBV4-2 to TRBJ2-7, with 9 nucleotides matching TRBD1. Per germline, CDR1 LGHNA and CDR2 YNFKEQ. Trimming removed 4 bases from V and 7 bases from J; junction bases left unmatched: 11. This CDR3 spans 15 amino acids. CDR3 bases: TGTGCCAGCAGCCCGGGGACAGTGACAGGGGGGGAGCAGTACTTC. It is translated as CASSPGTVTGGEQYF.

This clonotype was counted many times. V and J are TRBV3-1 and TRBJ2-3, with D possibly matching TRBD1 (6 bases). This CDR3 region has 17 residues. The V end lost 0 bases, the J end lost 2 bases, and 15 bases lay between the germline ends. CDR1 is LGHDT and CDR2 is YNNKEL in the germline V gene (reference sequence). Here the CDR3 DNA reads TGTGCCAGCAGCCAAGAAGGGACACAGAGGTACACAGATACGCAGTATTTT. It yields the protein CASSQEGTQRYTDTQYF.

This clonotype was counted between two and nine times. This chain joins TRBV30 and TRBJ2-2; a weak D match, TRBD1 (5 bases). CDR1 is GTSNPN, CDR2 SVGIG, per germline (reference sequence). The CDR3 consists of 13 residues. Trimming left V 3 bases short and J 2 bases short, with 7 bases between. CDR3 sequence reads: CAWSRVNTGELFF. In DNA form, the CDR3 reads TGTGCCTGGAGCAGGGTTAACACCGGGGAGCTGTTTTTT. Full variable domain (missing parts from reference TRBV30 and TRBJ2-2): SQTIHQWPATLVQPVGSPLSLECTVEGTSNPNLYWYRQAAGRGLQLLFYSVGIGQISSEVPQNLSASRPQDRQFILSSKKLLLSDSGFYLCAWSRVNTGELFFGEGSRLTVL.

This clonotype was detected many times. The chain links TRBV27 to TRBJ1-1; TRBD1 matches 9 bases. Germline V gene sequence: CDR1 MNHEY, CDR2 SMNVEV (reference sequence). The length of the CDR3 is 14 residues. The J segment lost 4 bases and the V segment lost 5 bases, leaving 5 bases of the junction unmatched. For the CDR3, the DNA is TGTGCCAGCAGTAGGACAGGGGTGGCCACTGAAGCTTTCTTT. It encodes CASSRTGVATEAFF.

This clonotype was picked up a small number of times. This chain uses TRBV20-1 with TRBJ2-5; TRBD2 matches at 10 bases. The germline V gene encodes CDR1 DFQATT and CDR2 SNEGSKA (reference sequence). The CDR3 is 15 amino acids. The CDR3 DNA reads TGCGGAACGATCCCAGCGGGAGGGCCATATGAGACCCAGTACTTC. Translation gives CGTIPAGGPYETQYF.

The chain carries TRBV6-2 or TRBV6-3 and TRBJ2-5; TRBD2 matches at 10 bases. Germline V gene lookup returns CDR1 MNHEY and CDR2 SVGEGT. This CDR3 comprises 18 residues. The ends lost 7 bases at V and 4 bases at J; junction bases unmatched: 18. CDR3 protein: CASNTPGLAYGVAETQYF. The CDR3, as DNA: TGTGCCAGCAATACTCCGGGACTAGCGTACGGCGTGGCAGAGACCCAGTACTTC.

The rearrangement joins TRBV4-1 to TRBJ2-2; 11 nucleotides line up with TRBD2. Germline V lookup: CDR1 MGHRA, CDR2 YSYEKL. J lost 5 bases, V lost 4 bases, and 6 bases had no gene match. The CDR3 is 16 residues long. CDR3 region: CASSPPSGGLTGELFF. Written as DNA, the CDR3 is TGCGCCAGCAGCCCCCCTAGCGGGGGGCTAACCGGGGAGCTGTTTTTT.

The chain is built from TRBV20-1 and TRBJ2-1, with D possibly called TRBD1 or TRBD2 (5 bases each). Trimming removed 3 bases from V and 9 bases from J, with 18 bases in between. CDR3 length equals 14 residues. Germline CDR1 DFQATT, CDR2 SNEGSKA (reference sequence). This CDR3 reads CSARDRDANVEQFF. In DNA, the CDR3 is TGCAGTGCTAGGGACCGGGACGCAAATGTTGAGCAGTTCTTC.

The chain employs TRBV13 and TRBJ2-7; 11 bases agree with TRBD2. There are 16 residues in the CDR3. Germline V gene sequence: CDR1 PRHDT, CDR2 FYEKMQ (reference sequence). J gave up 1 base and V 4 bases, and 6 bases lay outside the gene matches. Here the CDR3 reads CASSSRGLAASYEQYF. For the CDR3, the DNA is TGTGCCAGCAGCTCCAGGGGACTAGCGGCGTCCTACGAGCAGTACTTC.

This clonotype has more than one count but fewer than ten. This chain's CDR3 is CASSYFSGSKNTGELFF. The CDR3 bases are TGTGCCAGCAGTTACTTTAGCGGGAGTAAAAACACCGGGGAGCTGTTTTTT. The rearrangement links TRBV6-2 or TRBV6-3 to TRBJ2-2; 9 nucleotides match TRBD2. In germline, CDR1 is MNHEY, CDR2 SVGEGT. This CDR3 spans 17 amino acids. With V trimmed by 1 base and J by 2 bases, 5 bases remained unmatched.

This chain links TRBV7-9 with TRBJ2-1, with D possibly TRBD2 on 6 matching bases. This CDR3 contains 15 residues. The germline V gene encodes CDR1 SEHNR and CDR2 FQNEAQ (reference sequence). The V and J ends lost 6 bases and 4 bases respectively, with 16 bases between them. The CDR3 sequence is CASRPTGGIYNEQFF. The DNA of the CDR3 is TGTGCCAGCAGACCGACTGGGGGGATTTACAATGAGCAGTTCTTC. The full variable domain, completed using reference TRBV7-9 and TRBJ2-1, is DTGVSQNPRHKITKRGQNVTFRCDPISEHNRLYWYRQTLGQGPEFLTYFQNEAQLEKSRLLSDRFSAERPKGSFSTLEIQRTEQGDSAMYLCASRPTGGIYNEQFFGPGTRLTVL.

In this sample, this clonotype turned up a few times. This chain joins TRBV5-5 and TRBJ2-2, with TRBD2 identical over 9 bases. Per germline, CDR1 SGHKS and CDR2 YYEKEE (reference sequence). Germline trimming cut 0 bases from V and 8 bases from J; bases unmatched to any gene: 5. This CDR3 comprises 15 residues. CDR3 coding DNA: TGTGCCAGCAGCTTGGTTCGGCTAGCGGGAGGGGAGCTGTTTTTT. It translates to CASSLVRLAGGELFF.

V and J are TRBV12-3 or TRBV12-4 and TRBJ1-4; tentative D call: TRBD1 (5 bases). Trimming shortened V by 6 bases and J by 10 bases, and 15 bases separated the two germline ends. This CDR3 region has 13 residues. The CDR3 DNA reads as TGTGCCAGCAGCCTCTCGGGGGGAGGAAAACTGTTTTTT. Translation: CASSLSGGGKLFF.

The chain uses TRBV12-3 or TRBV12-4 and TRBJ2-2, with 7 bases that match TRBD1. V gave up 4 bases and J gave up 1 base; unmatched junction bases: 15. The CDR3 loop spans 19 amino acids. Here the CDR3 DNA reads TGTGCCAGCAGTTCACCCGGGACAGCCAATTCCCGGAACACCGGGGAGCTGTTTTTT. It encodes CASSSPGTANSRNTGELFF.

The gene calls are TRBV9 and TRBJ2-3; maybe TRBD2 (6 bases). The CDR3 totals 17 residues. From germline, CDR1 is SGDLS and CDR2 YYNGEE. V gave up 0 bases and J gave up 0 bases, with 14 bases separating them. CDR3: CASSVVEGEWSTDTQYF. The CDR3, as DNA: TGTGCCAGCAGCGTAGTGGAGGGAGAGTGGAGCACAGATACGCAGTATTTT.